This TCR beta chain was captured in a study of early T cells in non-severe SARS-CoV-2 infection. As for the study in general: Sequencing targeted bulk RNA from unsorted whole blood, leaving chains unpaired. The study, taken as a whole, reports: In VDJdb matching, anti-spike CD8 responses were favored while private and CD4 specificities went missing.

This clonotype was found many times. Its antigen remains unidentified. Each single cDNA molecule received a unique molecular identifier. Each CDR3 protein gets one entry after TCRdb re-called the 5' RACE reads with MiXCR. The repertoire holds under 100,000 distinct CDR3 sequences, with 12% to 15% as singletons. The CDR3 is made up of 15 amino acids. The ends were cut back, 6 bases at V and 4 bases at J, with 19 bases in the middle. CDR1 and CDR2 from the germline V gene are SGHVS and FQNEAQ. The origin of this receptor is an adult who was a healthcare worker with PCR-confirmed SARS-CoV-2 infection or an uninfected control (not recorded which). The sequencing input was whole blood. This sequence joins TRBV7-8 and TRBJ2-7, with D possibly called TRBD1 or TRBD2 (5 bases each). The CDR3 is CASSSNPGPSYEQYF. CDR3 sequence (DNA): TGTGCCAGCAGTTCTAACCCGGGACCCAGTTACGAGCAGTACTTC. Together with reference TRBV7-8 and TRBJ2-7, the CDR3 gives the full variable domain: GAGVSQSPRYKVAKRGQDVALRCDPISGHVSLFWYQQALGQGPEFLTYFQNEAQLDKSGLPSDRFFAERPEGSVSTLKIQRTQQEDSAVYLCASSSNPGPSYEQYFGPGTRLTVT.